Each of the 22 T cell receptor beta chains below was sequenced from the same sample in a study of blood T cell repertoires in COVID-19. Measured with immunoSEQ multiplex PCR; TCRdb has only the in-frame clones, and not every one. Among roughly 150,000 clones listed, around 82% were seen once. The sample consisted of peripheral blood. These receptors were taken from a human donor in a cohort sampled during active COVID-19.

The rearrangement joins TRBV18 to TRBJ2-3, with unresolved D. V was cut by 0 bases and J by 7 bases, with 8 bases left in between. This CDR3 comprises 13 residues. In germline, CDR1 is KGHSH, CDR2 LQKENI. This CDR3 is CASSPPAYNTQYF. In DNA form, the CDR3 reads TGTGCCAGCTCACCACCAGCCTATAATACGCAGTATTTT.

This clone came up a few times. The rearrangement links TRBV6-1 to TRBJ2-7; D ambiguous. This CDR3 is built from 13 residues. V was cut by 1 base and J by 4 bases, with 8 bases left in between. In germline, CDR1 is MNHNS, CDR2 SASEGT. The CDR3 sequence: CASSEGRFYEQYF. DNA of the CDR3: TGTGCCAGCAGTGAAGGCAGGTTTTACGAGCAGTACTTC.

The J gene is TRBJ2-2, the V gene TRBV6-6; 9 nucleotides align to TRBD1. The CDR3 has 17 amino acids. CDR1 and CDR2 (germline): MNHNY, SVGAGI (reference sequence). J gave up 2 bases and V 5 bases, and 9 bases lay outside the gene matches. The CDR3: CASSLTGGSLNTGELFF. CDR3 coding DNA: TGTGCCAGCAGTCTCACAGGGGGCTCCCTAAACACCGGGGAGCTGTTTTTT.

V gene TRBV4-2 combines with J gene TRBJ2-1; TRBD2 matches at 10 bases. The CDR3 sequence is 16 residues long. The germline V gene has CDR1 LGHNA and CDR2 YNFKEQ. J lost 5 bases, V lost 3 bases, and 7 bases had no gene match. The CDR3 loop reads CASSHLRAGGDNEQFF. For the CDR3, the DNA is TGTGCCAGCAGCCACTTGAGAGCGGGGGGGGACAATGAGCAGTTCTTC.

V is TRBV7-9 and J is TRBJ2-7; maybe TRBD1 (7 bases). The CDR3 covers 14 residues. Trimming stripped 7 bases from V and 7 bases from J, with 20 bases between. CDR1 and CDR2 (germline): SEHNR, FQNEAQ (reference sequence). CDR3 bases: TGTGCCAGCATTCAGGGGGGCGGAAGATCGGAGCAGTACTTC. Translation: CASIQGGGRSEQYF.

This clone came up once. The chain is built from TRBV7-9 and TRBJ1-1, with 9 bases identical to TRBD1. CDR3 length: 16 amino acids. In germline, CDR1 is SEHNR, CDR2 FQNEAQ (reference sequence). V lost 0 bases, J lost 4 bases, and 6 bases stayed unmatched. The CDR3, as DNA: TGTGCCAGCAGCTTAGCGCTGACAGGGGGAGGCACTGAAGCTTTCTTT. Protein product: CASSLALTGGGTEAFF.

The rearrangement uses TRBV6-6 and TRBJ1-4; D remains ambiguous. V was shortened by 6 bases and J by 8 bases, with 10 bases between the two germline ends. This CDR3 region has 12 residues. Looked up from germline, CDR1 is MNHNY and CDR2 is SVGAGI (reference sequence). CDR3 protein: CASRTGGEKLFF. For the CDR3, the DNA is TGTGCCAGCAGGACGGGCGGGGAAAAACTGTTTTTT.

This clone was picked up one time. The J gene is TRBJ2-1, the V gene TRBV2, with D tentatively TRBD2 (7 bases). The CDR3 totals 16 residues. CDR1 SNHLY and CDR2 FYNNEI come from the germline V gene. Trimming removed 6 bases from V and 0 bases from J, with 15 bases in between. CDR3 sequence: CASRGGAGTSYNEQFF. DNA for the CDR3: TGTGCCAGCAGGGGGGGGGCAGGGACCTCCTACAATGAGCAGTTCTTC. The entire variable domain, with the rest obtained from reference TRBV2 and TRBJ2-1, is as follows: EPEVTQTPSHQVTQMGQEVILRCVPISNHLYFYWYRQILGQKVEFLVSFYNNEISEKSEIFDDQFSVERPDGSNFTLKIRSTKLEDSAMYFCASRGGAGTSYNEQFFGPGTRLTVL.

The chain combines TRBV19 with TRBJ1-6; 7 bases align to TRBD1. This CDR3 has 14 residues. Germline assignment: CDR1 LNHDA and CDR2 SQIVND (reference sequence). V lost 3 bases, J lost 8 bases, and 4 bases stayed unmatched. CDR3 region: CASSIWQGDSPLHF. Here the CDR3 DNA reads TGTGCCAGTAGTATCTGGCAGGGGGATTCACCCCTCCACTTT.

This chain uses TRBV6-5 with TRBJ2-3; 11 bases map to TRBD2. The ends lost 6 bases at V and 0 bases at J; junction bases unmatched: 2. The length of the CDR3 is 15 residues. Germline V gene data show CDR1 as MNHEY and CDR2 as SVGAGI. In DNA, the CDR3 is TGTGCCAGCAGAAGGACTAGCGGGAGCACAGATACGCAGTATTTT. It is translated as CASRRTSGSTDTQYF.

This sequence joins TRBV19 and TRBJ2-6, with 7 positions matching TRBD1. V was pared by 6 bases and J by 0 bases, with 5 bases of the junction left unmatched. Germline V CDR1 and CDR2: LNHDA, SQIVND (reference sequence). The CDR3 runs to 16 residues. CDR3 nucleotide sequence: TGTGCCAGTAGCGACAGGGTTCGCTCTGGGGCCAACGTCCTGACTTTC. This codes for CASSDRVRSGANVLTF.

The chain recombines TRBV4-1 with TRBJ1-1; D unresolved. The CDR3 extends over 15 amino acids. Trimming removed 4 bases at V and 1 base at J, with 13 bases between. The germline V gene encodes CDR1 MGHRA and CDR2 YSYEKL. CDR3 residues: CASSRKPGENTEAFF. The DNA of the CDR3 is TGCGCCAGCAGCCGAAAACCGGGAGAGAACACTGAAGCTTTCTTT.

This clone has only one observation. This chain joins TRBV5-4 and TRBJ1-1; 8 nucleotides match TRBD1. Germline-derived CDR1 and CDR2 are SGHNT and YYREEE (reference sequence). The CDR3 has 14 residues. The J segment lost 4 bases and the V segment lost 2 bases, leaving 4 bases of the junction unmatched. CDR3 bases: TGTGCCAGCAGCTTTGGACAGGGTGGCACTGAAGCTTTCTTT. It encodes CASSFGQGGTEAFF.

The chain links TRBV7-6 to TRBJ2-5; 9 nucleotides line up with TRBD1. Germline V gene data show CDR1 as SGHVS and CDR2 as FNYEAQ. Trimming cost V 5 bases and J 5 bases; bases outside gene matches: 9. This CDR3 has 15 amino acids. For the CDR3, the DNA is TGTGCCAGCAGCCCCGGGACAGGGCAGTGGGAGACCCAGTACTTC. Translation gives CASSPGTGQWETQYF. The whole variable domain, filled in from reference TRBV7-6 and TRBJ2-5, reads GAGVSQSPRYKVTKRGQDVALRCDPISGHVSLYWYRQALGQGPEFLTYFNYEAQQDKSGLPNDRFSAERPEGSISTLTIQRTEQRDSAMYRCASSPGTGQWETQYFGPGTRLLVL.

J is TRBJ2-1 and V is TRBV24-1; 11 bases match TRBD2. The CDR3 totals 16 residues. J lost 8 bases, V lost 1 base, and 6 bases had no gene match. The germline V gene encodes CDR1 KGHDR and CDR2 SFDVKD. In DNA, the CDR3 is TGTGCCACCAGTGATTTTGGCCTAGCGGGGGGCGATGAGCAGTTCTTC. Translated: CATSDFGLAGGDEQFF.

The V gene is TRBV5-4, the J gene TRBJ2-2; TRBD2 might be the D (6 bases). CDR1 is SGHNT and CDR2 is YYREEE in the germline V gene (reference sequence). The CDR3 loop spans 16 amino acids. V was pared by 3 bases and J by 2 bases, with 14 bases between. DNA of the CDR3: TGTGCCAGCAGCTCTCCTATGGGGGGTAACACCGGGGAGCTGTTTTTT. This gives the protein CASSSPMGGNTGELFF.

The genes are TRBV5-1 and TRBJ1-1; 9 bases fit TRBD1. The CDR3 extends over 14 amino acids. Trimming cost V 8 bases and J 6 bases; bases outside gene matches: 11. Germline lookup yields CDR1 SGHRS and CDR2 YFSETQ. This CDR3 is CASGGQGLAAEAFF. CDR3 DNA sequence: TGCGCCAGTGGGGGACAGGGTTTAGCTGCTGAAGCTTTCTTT.

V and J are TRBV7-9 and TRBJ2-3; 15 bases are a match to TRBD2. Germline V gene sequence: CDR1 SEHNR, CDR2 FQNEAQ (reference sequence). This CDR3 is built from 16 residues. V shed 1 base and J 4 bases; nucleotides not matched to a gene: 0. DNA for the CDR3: TGTGCCAGCAGCTTAGGGACTAGCGGGGGGGCAGATACGCAGTATTTT. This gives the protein CASSLGTSGGADTQYF.

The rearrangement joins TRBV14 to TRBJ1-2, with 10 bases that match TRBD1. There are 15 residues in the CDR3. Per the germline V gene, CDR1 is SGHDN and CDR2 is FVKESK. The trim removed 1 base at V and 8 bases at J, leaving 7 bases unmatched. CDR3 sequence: CASSQVRQGAGGYTF. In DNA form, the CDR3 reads TGTGCCAGCAGCCAAGTTCGACAGGGGGCGGGCGGCTACACCTTC.

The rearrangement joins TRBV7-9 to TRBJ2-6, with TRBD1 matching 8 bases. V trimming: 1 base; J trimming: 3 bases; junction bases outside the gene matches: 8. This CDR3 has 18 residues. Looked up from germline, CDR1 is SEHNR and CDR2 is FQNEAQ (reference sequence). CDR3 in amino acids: CASSLVGRGRNGANVLTF. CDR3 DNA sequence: TGTGCCAGCAGCTTAGTGGGCAGGGGGCGAAATGGGGCCAACGTCCTGACTTTC.

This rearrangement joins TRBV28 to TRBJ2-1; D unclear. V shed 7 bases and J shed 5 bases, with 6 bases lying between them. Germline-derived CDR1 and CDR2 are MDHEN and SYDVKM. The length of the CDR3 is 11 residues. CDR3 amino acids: CASTLNNEQFF. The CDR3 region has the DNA TGTGCCAGCACCCTAAACAATGAGCAGTTCTTC.

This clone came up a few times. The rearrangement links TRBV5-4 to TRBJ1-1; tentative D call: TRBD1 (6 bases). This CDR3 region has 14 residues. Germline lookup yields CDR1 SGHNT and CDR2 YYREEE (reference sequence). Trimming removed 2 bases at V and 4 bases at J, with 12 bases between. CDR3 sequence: CASSFAGAVTEAFF. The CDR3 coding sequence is TGTGCCAGCAGCTTCGCGGGGGCTGTCACTGAAGCTTTCTTT.